Listed below are T cell receptor beta chains from one sample, sequenced in a study of T cell changes during pregnancy in multiple sclerosis. Libraries were prepared by immunoSEQ multiplex PCR; TCRdb keeps only in-frame clonotypes and omits some of them. The data hold around 40,000 clones, with around 93% observed a single time. The sequences come from CD4+ T cells from peripheral blood mononuclear cells, collected in the third trimester of pregnancy. These receptors were obtained from a female donor with multiple sclerosis, enrolled in a pregnancy study. Both conserved end residues are part of each CDR3. Fields, in order: J gene, clone size, V gene, D gene, CDR3 DNA, CDR3 protein. The D gene is left open where the match is weak. Rows give clone size only sometimes, using once, few, many, or a class for an expanded clone.

J: TRBJ2-7; size: .; V: TRBV28; D: .; DNA: TGTGCCAGCACCCGGGACTCCTCCTACGAGCAGTACTTC; CDR3: CASTRDSSYEQYF
J: TRBJ2-7; size: .; V: TRBV2; D: .; DNA: TGTGCCAGCACCCCCTATTCTAGCTCGACCTACGAGCAGTACTTC; CDR3: CASTPYSSSTYEQYF
J: TRBJ1-1; size: medium-sized; V: TRBV7-3; D: .; DNA: TGTGCCAGCAGCTTAGAGGGCGGCACCCTCAACACTGAAGCTTTCTTT; CDR3: CASSLEGGTLNTEAFF
J: TRBJ2-7; size: .; V: TRBV6-6; D: TRBD1; DNA: TGTGCCAGCAGTTCAGGACAGGGGAGGAACGAGCAGTACTTC; CDR3: CASSSGQGRNEQYF
J: TRBJ2-7; size: .; V: TRBV5-1; D: TRBD1; DNA: TGCGCCAGCAGCTTGCCGGGACAGGGTTCCTACGAGCAGTACTTC; CDR3: CASSLPGQGSYEQYF
J: TRBJ2-1; size: .; V: TRBV6-6; D: .; DNA: TGTGCCAGCAGGGCAGGGGAGAGGGTCTACAATGAGCAGTTCTTC; CDR3: CASRAGERVYNEQFF
J: TRBJ1-4; size: .; V: TRBV4-1; D: .; DNA: TGCGCCAGCAGCCAAGTAATGGGAGTCCTAACGGGGGCAACTAATGAAAAACTGTTTTTT; CDR3: CASSQVMGVLTGATNEKLFF
J: TRBJ2-7; size: .; V: TRBV19; D: .; DNA: TGTGCCAGTAGTAGGGGACAAGGCCTCTCCTACGAGCAGTACTTC; CDR3: CASSRGQGLSYEQYF
J: TRBJ2-3; size: once; V: TRBV4-2; D: TRBD1; DNA: TGTGCCAGCAGACATGACCCCGACAGGGGGACGCAGTATTTT; CDR3: CASRHDPDRGTQYF
J: TRBJ2-5; size: .; V: TRBV7-7; D: .; DNA: TGTGCCAGCAGCGCATTCCCAGGGGAGACCCAGTACTTC; CDR3: CASSAFPGETQYF
J: TRBJ2-7; size: .; V: TRBV7-2; D: TRBD1; DNA: TGTGCCAGCAGCACGACGACAGGGTACGAGCAGTACTTC; CDR3: CASSTTTGYEQYF
J: TRBJ2-1; size: .; V: TRBV2; D: .; DNA: TGTGCCAGCAAGGGGACATCCTCCTACAATGAGCAGTTCTTC; CDR3: CASKGTSSYNEQFF
J: TRBJ1-2; size: once; V: TRBV30; D: .; DNA: TGTGCCTGGATTGACGGGGGGCGCTACTATGGCTACACCTTC; CDR3: CAWIDGGRYYGYTF
J: TRBJ2-5; size: .; V: TRBV5-1; D: .; DNA: TGCGCCAGCAGCCCCAATTCGGGTCCGGCAAGCCTACTGCAGACCCAGTACTTC; CDR3: CASSPNSGPASLLQTQYF
J: TRBJ1-1; size: .; V: TRBV7-2; D: TRBD1; DNA: TGTGCCAGCAGCCCCCGACAGGGTGGGCCCGGGGCTTTCTTT; CDR3: CASSPRQGGPGAFF
J: TRBJ2-5; size: .; V: TRBV7-3; D: .; DNA: TGTGCCAGCAGCTTAAATGGGGGCCTGGAGACCCAGTACTTC; CDR3: CASSLNGGLETQYF
J: TRBJ2-1; size: .; V: TRBV9; D: TRBD2; DNA: TGTGCCAGCAGCACAGGACTAGTCTACAATGAGCAGTTCTTC; CDR3: CASSTGLVYNEQFF
J: TRBJ2-2; size: .; V: TRBV6-5; D: .; DNA: TGTGCCAGCAGTCCAGGGATGGTCACCGGGGAGCTGTTTTTT; CDR3: CASSPGMVTGELFF
J: TRBJ2-1; size: .; V: TRBV6-1; D: TRBD2; DNA: TGTGCCAGCAGTGGGACTAGAGAAGTCAATGAGCAGTTCTTC; CDR3: CASSGTREVNEQFF
J: TRBJ2-2; size: .; V: TRBV7-2; D: TRBD1; DNA: TGTGCCAGCAGCCGGGACAGGGTGGACACCGGGGAGCTGTTTTTT; CDR3: CASSRDRVDTGELFF
J: TRBJ2-1; size: once; V: TRBV11-2; D: .; DNA: TGTGCCAGCAGCTTAGATGAGAAGCCAACTATTCCTTATGAGCAGTTCTTC; CDR3: CASSLDEKPTIPYEQFF
J: TRBJ2-7; size: .; V: TRBV6-5; D: TRBD1; DNA: TGTGCCAGCAGTCCCGGGACAGGGTTCTCCTACGAGCAGTACTTC; CDR3: CASSPGTGFSYEQYF
J: TRBJ2-2; size: .; V: TRBV7-3; D: TRBD1; DNA: TGTGCCAGCAGCCTTCGACAGGGAAGAGCCGGGGAGCTGTTTTTT; CDR3: CASSLRQGRAGELFF
J: TRBJ1-4; size: once; V: TRBV2; D: TRBD1; DNA: TGTGCCAGCAGTGAAGCAAGGACAGGGTTTGAAAAACTGTTTTTT; CDR3: CASSEARTGFEKLFF
J: TRBJ1-2; size: .; V: TRBV19; D: TRBD1; DNA: TGTGCCAGTAGCACTGGGGACAGGGATGGCTACACCTTC; CDR3: CASSTGDRDGYTF
J: TRBJ1-6; size: once; V: TRBV7-9; D: TRBD1; DNA: TGTGCCAGCAGCTTTACTCGACAGGGAGTTTCACCCCTCCACTTT; CDR3: CASSFTRQGVSPLHF
J: TRBJ2-1; size: .; V: TRBV5-8; D: .; DNA: TGTGCCAGCCCCTTGAGTAATGAGCAGTTCTTC; CDR3: CASPLSNEQFF
J: TRBJ1-4; size: .; V: TRBV11-2; D: .; DNA: TGTGCCAGCAGCTTAGGACTGAATGAAAAACTGTTTTTT; CDR3: CASSLGLNEKLFF
J: TRBJ1-6; size: few; V: TRBV6-5; D: .; DNA: TGTGCCAGCAAGGTTACAGTACGTTCACCCCTCCACTTT; CDR3: CASKVTVRSPLHF
J: TRBJ2-1; size: .; V: TRBV5-4; D: TRBD1; DNA: TGTGCCAGCAGCTCGACAGGGGGTTCCTACAATGAGCAGTTCTTC; CDR3: CASSSTGGSYNEQFF
J: TRBJ1-5; size: .; V: TRBV27; D: .; DNA: TGTGCCAGCAGTTCCCAGCCGGGACTATATAGCAATCAGCCCCAGCATTTT; CDR3: CASSSQPGLYSNQPQHF
J: TRBJ2-7; size: .; V: TRBV7-2; D: TRBD2; DNA: TGTGCCAGCAGCCCATCGGGGGGGAAGCCCTACGAGCAGTACTTC; CDR3: CASSPSGGKPYEQYF
J: TRBJ1-2; size: .; V: TRBV30; D: .; DNA: TGTGCCTGGAGTGGGAGGACAGTCTATGGCTACACCTTC; CDR3: CAWSGRTVYGYTF
J: TRBJ2-7; size: .; V: TRBV7-9; D: .; DNA: TGTGCCAGCAGCTTTAACCCCACAGGGCAGTACGAGCAGTACTTC; CDR3: CASSFNPTGQYEQYF
J: TRBJ2-3; size: .; V: TRBV5-1; D: .; DNA: TGCGCCAGCAGCCATAGCGGAGGGTCCACAGATACGCAGTATTTT; CDR3: CASSHSGGSTDTQYF
J: TRBJ1-5; size: .; V: TRBV6-1; D: .; DNA: TGTGCCAGCAGTGGCCAGGGGAGACCAGATCAGCCCCAGCATTTT; CDR3: CASSGQGRPDQPQHF
J: TRBJ2-7; size: .; V: TRBV19; D: .; DNA: TGTGCCAGTAGCCGTATGGGGACAAGATTCTACGAGCAGTACTTC; CDR3: CASSRMGTRFYEQYF
J: TRBJ2-2; size: .; V: TRBV10-3; D: TRBD2; DNA: TGTGCCATCACGGCGGGGGGGCTTTATGGGGAGCTGTTTTTT; CDR3: CAITAGGLYGELFF